This entry is about one TCR beta chain. Time point described: pre-sensitization, week 0. Noted treatment: therapeutic diphenylcyclopropenone sensitization with weekly scalp DPC. From the RACE reads, TCRdb called clonotypes with MiXCR, one entry per CDR3 protein. The sample lists around 350,000 distinct CDR3 sequences, approximately 5% seen once, with around 8% in the top ten. The sample belongs to a study of human T cells and chemical hapten exposure. The CDR3 has 13 residues. V lost 2 bases and J lost 11; bases outside the gene matches: 5. The chain is built from TRBV12-3 or TRBV12-4 and TRBJ1-3; 8 nucleotides align to TRBD1. This TCR came from a woman aged 18 to 35 with alopecia areata. Some clones in this sample may be carry-over from other donors' samples. The source was whole blood, collected in connection with sensitization to the hapten diphenylcyclopropenone (DPC). The chain's CDR3 is CASSLNGQGAIYF. The CDR3 DNA reads as TGTGCCAGCAGTTTAAACGGACAGGGCGCCATATATTTT.